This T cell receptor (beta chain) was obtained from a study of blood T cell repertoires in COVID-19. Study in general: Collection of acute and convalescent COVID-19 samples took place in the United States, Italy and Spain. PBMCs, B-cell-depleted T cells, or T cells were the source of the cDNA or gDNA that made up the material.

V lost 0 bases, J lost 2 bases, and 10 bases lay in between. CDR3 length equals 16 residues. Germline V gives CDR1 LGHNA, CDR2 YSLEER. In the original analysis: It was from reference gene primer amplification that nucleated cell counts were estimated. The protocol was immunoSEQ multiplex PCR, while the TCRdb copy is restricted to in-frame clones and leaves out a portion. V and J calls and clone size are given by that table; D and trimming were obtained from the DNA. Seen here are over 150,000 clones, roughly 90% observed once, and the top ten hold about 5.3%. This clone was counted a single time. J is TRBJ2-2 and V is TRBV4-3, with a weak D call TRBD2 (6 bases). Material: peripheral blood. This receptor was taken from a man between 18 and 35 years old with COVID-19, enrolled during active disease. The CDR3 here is CASSQDFSGNTGELFF. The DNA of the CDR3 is TGCGCCAGCAGCCAAGATTTTAGCGGAAACACCGGGGAGCTGTTTTTT.